The source of this T cell receptor beta chain is a study of immune cell composition in non-small cell lung cancer. This CDR3 spans 14 amino acids. The V gene's germline CDR1 is SGHAT and CDR2 FQDESV (reference sequence). V shed 3 bases and J shed 5 bases, with 10 bases lying between them. This clone is classed as large. Its antigen is unknown. Overall study results and limits: Tumour TCR-beta clonality was not significantly tied to smoking pack-years. Tumour-reactive clones were not shown to match dominant in vivo tumour clones.

Repertoires were generated with immunoSEQ multiplex PCR, while TCRdb's copy carries only in-frame clones and drops some. The data contain roughly 6,700 clones, about three quarters of them singletons. The chain joins TRBV11-1 to TRBJ1-4; no firm D call. Sequenced material: lung tumor tissue. The source is a human donor with non-small cell lung cancer. In DNA, the CDR3 is TGTGCCAGCAGCTTCACTGCAAGCAATGAAAAACTGTTTTTT. Protein sequence: CASSFTASNEKLFF.